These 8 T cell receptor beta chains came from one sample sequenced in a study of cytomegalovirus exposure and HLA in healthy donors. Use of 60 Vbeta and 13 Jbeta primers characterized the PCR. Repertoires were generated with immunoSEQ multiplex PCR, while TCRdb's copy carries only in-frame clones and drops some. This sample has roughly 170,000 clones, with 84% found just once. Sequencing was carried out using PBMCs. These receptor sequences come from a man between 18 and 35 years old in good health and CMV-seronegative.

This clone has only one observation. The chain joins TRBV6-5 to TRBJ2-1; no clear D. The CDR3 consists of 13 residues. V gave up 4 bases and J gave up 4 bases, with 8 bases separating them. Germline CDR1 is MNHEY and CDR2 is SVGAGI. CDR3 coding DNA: TGTGCCAGCAGTTCGTATAATTACAATGAGCAGTTCTTC. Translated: CASSSYNYNEQFF.

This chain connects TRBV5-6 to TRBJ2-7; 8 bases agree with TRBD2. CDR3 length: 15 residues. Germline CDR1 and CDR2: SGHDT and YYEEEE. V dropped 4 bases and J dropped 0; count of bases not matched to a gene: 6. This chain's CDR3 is CASSTRTSISYEQYF. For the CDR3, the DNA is TGTGCCAGCAGCACAAGGACTAGCATCTCCTACGAGCAGTACTTC.

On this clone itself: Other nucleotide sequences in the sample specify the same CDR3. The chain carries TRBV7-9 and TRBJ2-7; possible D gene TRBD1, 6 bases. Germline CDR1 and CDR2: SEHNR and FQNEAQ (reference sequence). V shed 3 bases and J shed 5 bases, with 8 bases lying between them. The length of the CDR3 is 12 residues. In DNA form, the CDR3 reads TGTGCCAGCAGCTTGACAGGTAACGAGCAGTACTTC. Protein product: CASSLTGNEQYF.

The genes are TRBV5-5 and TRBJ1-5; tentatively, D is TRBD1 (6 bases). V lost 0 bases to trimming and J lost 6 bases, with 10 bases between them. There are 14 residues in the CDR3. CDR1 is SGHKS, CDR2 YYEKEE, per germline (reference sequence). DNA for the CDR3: TGTGCCAGCAGCTTGGGAGGGGGTATTCAGCCCCAGCATTTT. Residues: CASSLGGGIQPQHF.

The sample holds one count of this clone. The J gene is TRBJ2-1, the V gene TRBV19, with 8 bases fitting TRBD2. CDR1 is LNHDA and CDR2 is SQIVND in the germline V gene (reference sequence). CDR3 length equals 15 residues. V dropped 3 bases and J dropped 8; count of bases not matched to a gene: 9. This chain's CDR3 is CASSIVSGSRYEQFF. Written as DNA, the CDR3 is TGTGCCAGTAGTATCGTCAGCGGGAGTAGGTATGAGCAGTTCTTC.

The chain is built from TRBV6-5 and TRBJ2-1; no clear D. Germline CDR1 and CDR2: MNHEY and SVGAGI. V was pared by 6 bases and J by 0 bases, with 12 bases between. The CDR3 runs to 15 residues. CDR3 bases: TGTGCCAGCAGAATAGCTGCGAGCTCCTACAATGAGCAGTTCTTC. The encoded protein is CASRIAASSYNEQFF.

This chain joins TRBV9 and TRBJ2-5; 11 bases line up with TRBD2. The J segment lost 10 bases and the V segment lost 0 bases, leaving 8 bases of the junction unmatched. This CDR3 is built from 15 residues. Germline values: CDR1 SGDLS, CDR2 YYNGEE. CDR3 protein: CASSVGVSGGEDQYF. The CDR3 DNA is TGTGCCAGCAGCGTAGGAGTTAGCGGGGGGGAGGACCAGTACTTC.

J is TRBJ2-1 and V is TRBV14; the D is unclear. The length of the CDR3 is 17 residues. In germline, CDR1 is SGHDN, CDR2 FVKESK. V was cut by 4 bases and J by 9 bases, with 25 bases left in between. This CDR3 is CASSPRLTGTSRGEQFF. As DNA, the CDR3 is TGTGCCAGCAGCCCGCGGCTAACGGGTACCTCTCGTGGTGAGCAGTTCTTC.